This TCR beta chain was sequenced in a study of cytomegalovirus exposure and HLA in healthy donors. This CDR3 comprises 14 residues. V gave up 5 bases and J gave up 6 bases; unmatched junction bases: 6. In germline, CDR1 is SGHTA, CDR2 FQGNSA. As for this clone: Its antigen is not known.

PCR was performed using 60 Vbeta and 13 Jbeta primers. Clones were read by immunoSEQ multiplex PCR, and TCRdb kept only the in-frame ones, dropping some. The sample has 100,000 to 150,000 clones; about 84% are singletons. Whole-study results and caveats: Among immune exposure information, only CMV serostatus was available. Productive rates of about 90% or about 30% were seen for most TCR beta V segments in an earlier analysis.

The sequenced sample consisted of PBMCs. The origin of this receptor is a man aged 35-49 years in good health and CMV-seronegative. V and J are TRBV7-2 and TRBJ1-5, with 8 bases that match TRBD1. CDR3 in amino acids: CASSPDRGGQPQHF. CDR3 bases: TGTGCCAGCAGCCCAGACAGGGGAGGTCAGCCCCAGCATTTT.